The clone carrying this T cell receptor beta chain has just one count. Only in-frame clones appear in the TCRdb table, and some are missing; sequencing was by immunoSEQ multiplex PCR. The sample lists about 40,000 clones; about four fifths were seen once. The sample comes from a study of blood T cell repertoires in COVID-19. Background on the study: PBMCs, B-cell-depleted T cells, or T cells provided the cDNA or gDNA that made up the material.

CDR1 and CDR2 from the germline V gene are MNHEY and SMNVEV (reference sequence). The V and J ends lost 4 bases and 8 bases, in that order; junction bases with no gene match: 9. The CDR3 extends over 14 amino acids. This clonotype was sampled from a human donor with acute or convalescent COVID-19. The donor label of this sample is uncertain. The chain couples TRBV27 to TRBJ2-3; TRBD1 matches at 7 bases. Source material: peripheral blood. This chain's CDR3 is CASSSVDRVITQYF. The CDR3 DNA reads as TGTGCCAGCAGTTCCGTCGACAGGGTCATTACGCAGTATTTT.